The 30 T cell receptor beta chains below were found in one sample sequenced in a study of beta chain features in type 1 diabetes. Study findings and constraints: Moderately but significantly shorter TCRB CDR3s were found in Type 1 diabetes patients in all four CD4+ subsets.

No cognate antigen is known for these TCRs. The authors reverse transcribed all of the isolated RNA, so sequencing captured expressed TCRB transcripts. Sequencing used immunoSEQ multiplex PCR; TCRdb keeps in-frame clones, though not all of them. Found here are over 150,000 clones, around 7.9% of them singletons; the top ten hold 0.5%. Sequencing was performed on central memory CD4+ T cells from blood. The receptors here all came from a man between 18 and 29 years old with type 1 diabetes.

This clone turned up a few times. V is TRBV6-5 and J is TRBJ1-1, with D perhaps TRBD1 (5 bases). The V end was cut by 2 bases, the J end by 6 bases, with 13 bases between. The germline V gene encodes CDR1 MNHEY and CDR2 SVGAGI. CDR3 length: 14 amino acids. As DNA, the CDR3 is TGTGCCAGCAGTTACATGGGGGGGAGGGCTGAAGCTTTCTTT. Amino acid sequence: CASSYMGGRAEAFF.

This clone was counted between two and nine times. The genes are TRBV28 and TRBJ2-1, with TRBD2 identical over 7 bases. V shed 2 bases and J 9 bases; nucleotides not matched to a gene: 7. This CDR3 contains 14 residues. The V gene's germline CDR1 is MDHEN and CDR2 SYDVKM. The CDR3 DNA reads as TGTGCCAGCAGTTTACCGGGAGGTCCCGGTGAGCAGTTCTTC. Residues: CASSLPGGPGEQFF.

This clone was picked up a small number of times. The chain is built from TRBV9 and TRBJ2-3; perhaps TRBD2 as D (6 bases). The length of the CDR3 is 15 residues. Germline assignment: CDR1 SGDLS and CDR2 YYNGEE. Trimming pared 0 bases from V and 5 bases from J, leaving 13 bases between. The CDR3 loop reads CASSVGGISGDTQYF. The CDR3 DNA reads TGTGCCAGCAGCGTAGGCGGGATCAGTGGAGATACGCAGTATTTT.

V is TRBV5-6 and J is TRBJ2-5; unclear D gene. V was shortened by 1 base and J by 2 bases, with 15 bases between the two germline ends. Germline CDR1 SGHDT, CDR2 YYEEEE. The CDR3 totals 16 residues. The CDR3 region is CASSLYLGSTQETQYF. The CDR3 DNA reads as TGTGCCAGCAGCTTGTACCTGGGCAGTACACAAGAGACCCAGTACTTC.

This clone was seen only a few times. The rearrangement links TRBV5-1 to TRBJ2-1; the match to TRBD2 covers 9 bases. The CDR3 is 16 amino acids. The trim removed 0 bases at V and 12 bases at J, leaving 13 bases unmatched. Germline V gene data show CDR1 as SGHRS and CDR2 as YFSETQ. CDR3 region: CASSLADSGLAIVQFF. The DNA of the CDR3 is TGCGCCAGCAGCTTGGCTGATTCGGGACTAGCTATTGTGCAGTTCTTC. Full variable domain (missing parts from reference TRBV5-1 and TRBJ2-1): KAGVTQTPRYLIKTRGQQVTLSCSPISGHRSVSWYQQTPGQGLQFLFEYFSETQRNKGNFPGRFSGRQFSNSRSEMNVSTLELGDSALYLCASSLADSGLAIVQFFGPGTRLTVL.

The CDR3 protein is CASARTSGGQETQYF. For the CDR3, the DNA is TGTGCCAGCGCTCGGACTAGCGGGGGCCAAGAGACCCAGTACTTC. The chain uses TRBV10-3 and TRBJ2-5; 13 bases match TRBD2. CDR3 size: 15 residues. The germline V gene has CDR1 ENHRY and CDR2 SYGVKD. The J segment lost 1 base and the V segment lost 10 bases, leaving 6 bases of the junction unmatched.

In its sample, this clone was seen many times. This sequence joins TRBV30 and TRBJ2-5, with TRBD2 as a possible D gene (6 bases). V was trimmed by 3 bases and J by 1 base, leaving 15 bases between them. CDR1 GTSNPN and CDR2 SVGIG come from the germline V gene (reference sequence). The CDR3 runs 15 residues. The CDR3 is CAWREGILGQETQYF. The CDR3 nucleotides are TGTGCCTGGAGGGAGGGGATTTTGGGCCAAGAGACCCAGTACTTC.

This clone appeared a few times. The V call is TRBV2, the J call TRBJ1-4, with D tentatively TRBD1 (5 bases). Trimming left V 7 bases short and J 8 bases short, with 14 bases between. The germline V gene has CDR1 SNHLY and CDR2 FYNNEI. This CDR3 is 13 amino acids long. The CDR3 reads CASKTDPEEKLFF. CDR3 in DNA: TGTGCCAGCAAGACAGATCCAGAAGAAAAACTGTTTTTT.

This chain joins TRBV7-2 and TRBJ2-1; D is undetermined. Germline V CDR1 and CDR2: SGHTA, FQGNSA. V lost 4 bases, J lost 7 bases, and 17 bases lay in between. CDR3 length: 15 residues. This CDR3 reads CASSSRLPPRNEQFF. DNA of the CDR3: TGTGCCAGCAGCTCCAGGCTACCGCCCCGGAATGAGCAGTTCTTC.

The CDR3 DNA is TGTGCCTGGAGCGCTAACTACGAGCAGTACTTC. It specifies CAWSANYEQYF. The V gene is TRBV30, the J gene TRBJ2-7; D is ambiguous. V lost 3 bases to trimming and J lost 3 bases, with 6 bases between them. The germline V gene encodes CDR1 GTSNPN and CDR2 SVGIG (reference sequence). The CDR3 spans 11 residues.

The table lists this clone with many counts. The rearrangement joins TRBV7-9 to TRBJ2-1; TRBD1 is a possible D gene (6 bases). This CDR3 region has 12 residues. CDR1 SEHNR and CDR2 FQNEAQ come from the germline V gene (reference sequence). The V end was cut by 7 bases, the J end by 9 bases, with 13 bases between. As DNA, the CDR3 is TGTGCCAGCAATCCGCCGGACAGTGAGCAGTTCTTC. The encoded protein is CASNPPDSEQFF.

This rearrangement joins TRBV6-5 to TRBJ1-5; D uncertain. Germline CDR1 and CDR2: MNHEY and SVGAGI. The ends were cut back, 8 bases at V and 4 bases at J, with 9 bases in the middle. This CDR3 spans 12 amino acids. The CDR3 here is CASGAFNQPQHF. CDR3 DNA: TGTGCCAGCGGAGCCTTTAATCAGCCCCAGCATTTT.

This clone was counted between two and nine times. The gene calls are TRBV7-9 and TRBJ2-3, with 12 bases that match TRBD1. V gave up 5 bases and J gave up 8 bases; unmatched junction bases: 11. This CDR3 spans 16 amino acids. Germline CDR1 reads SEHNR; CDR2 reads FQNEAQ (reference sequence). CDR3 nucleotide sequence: TGTGCCAGCAGCCATCCGGGACAGGGGGCGGCAGCTACGCAGTATTTT. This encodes CASSHPGQGAAATQYF.

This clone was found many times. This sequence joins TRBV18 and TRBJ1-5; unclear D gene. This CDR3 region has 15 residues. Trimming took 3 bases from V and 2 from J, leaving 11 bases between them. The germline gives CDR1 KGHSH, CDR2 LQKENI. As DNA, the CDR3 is TGTGCCAGCTCACCTGTTGGAGCAGGCAATCAGCCCCAGCATTTT. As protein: CASSPVGAGNQPQHF.

CDR3: CAWSVYGLRTEAFF. CDR3 bases: TGTGCCTGGAGTGTATATGGGTTGAGGACTGAAGCTTTCTTT. This chain connects TRBV30 to TRBJ1-1, with D unresolved. This CDR3 spans 14 amino acids. V was trimmed by 0 bases and J by 5 bases, leaving 13 bases between them. Per the germline V gene, CDR1 is GTSNPN and CDR2 is SVGIG (reference sequence).

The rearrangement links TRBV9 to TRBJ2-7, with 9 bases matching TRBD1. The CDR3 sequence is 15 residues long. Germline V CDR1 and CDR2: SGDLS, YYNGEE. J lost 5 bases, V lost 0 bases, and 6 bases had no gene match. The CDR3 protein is CASSVGDRVRDEQYF. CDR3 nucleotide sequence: TGTGCCAGCAGCGTAGGGGACAGGGTTCGGGACGAGCAGTACTTC.

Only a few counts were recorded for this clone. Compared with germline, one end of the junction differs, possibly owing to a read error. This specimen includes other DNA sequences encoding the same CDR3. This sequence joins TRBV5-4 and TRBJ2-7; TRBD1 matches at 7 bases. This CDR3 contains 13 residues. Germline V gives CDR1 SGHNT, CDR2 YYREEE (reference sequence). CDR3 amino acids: CASTRQGSDEQYF. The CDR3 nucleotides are TGTGCCAGCACCCGACAGGGCTCCGACGAGCAGTACTTC.

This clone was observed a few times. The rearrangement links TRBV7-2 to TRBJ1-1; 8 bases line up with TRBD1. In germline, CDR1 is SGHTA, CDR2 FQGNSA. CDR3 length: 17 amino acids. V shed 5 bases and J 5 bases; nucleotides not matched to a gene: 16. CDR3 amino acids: CASSPSTGDPLSTEAFF. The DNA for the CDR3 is TGTGCCAGCAGCCCCTCGACAGGGGACCCCTTGAGTACTGAAGCTTTCTTT. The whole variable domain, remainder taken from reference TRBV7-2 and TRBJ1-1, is GAGVSQSPSNKVTEKGKDVELRCDPISGHTALYWYRQSLGQGLEFLIYFQGNSAPDKSGLPSDRFSAERTGGSVSTLTIQRTQQEDSAVYLCASSPSTGDPLSTEAFFGQGTRLTVV.

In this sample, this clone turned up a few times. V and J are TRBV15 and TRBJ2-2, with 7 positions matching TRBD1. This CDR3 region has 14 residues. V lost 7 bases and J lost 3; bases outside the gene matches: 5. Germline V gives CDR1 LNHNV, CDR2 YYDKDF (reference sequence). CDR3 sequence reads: CATTPGQHTGELFF. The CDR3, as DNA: TGTGCCACCACACCGGGACAGCACACCGGGGAGCTGTTTTTT.

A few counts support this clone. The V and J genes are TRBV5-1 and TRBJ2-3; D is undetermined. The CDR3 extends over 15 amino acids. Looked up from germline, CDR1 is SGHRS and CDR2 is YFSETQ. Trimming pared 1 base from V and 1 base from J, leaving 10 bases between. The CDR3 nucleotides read TGCGCCAGCAGCTTGAGTGACACGCGCACAGATACGCAGTATTTT. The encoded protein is CASSLSDTRTDTQYF.

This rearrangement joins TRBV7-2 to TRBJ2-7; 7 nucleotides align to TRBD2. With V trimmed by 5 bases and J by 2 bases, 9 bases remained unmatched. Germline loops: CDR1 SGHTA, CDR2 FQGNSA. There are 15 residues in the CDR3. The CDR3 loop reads CASSKSLALTYEQYF. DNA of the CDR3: TGTGCCAGCAGCAAGTCACTAGCGTTAACCTACGAGCAGTACTTC.

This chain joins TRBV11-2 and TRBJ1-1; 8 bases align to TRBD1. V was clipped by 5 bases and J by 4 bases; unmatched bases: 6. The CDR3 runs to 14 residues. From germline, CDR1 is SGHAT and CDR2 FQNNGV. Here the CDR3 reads CASSSRGRVTEAFF. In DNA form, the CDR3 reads TGTGCCAGCAGCAGCAGGGGGCGGGTCACTGAAGCTTTCTTT.

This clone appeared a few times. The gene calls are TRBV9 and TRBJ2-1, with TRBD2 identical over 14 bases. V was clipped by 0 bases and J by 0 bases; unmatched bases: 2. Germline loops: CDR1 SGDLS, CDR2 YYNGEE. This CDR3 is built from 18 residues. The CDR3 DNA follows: TGTGCCAGCAGCGTAGGACTAGCGGGGGGGAGCTCCTACAATGAGCAGTTCTTC. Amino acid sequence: CASSVGLAGGSSYNEQFF.

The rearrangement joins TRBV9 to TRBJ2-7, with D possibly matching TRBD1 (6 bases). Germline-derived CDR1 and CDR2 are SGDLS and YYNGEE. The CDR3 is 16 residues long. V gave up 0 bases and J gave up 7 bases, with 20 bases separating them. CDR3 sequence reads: CASSVGQTGGFGEQYF. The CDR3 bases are TGTGCCAGCAGCGTAGGTCAGACAGGAGGCTTTGGGGAGCAGTACTTC.

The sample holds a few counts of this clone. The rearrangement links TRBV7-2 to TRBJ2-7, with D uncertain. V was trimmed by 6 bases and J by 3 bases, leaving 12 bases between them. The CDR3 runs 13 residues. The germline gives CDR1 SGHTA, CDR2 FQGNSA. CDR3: CASSSSPFYEQYF. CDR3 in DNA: TGTGCCAGCAGTTCCTCCCCCTTCTACGAGCAGTACTTC.

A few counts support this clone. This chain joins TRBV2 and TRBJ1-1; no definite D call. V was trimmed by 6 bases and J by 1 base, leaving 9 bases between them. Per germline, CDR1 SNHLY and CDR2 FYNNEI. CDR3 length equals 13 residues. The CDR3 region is CASRKTENTEAFF. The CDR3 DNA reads TGTGCCAGCAGGAAAACAGAGAACACTGAAGCTTTCTTT.

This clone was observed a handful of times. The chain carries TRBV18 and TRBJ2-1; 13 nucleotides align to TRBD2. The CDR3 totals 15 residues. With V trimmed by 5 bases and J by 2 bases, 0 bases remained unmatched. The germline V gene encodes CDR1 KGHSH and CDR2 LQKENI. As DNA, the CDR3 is TGTGCCAGCTCAGGGACTAGCGGGACCTACAATGAGCAGTTCTTC. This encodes CASSGTSGTYNEQFF.

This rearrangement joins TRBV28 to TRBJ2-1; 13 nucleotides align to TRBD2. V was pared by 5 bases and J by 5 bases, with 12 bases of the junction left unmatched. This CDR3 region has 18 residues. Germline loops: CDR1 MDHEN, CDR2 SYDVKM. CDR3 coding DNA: TGTGCCAGCAGTCCTAGACTAGCGGGGGGTCCTAGAGACAATGAGCAGTTCTTC. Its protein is CASSPRLAGGPRDNEQFF.

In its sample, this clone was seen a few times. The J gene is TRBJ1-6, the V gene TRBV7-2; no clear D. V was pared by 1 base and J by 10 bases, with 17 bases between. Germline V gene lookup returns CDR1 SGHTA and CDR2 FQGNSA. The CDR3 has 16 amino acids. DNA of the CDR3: TGTGCCAGCAGCTTAGTTGCTGCTCTCCAGGCATCACCCCTCCACTTT. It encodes CASSLVAALQASPLHF.

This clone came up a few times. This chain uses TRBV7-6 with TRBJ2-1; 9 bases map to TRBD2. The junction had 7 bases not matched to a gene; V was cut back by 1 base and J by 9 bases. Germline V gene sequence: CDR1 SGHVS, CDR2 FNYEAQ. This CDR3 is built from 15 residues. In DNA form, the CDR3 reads TGTGCCAGCAGCTTAGAGGGCGGGGGGGTCGTTGAGCAGTTCTTC. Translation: CASSLEGGGVVEQFF.